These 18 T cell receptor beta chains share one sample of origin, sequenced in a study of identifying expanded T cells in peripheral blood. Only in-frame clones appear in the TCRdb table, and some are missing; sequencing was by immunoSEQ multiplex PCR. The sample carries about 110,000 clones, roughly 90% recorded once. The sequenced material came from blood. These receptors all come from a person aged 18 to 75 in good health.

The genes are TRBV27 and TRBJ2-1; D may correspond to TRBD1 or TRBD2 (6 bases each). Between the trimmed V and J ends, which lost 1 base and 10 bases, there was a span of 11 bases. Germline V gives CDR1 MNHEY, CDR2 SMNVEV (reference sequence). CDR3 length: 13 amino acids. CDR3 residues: CASSLWGANEQFF. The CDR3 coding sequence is TGTGCCAGCAGTTTATGGGGGGCGAACGAGCAGTTCTTC.

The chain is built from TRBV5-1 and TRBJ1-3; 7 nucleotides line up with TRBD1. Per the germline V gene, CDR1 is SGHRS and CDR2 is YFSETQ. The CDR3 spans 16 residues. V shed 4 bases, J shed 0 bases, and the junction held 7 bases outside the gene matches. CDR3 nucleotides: TGCGCCAGCAGCCTACAGGGGACGGTCTCTGGAAACACCATATATTTT. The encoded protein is CASSLQGTVSGNTIYF.

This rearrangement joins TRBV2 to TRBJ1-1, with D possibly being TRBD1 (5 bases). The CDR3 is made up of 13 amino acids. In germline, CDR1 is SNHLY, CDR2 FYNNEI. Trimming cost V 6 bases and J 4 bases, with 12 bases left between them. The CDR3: CASSPQGVTEAFF. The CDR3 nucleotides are TGTGCCAGCAGCCCCCAGGGCGTCACTGAAGCTTTCTTT.

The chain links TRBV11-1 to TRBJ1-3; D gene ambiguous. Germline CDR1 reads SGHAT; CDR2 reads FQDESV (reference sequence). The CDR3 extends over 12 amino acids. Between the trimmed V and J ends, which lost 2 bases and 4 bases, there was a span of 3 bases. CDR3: CASSLPGNTIYF. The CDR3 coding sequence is TGTGCCAGCAGCTTACCCGGAAACACCATATATTTT.

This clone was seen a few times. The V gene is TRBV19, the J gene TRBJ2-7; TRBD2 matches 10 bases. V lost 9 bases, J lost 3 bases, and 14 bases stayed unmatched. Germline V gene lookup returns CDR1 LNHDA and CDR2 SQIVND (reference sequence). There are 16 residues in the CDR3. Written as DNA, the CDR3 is TGTGCCAGCCACCCTAGCGGGGGCCGAGTATTCTACGAGCAGTACTTC. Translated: CASHPSGGRVFYEQYF. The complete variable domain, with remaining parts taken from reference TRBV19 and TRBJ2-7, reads DGGITQSPKYLFRKEGQNVTLSCEQNLNHDAMYWYRQDPGQGLRLIYYSQIVNDFQKGDIAEGYSVSREKKESFPLTVTSAQKNPTAFYLCASHPSGGRVFYEQYFGPGTRLTVT.

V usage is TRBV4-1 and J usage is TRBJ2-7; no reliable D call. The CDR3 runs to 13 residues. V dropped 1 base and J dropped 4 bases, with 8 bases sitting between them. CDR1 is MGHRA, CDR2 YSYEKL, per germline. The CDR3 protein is CASSQGGRYEQYF. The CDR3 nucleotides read TGCGCCAGCAGCCAAGGTGGCCGATACGAGCAGTACTTC.

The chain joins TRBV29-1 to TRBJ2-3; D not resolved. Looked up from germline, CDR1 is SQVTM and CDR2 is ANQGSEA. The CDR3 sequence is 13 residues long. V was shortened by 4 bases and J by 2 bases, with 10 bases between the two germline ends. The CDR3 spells CSVGETVTDTQYF. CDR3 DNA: TGCAGCGTTGGAGAGACGGTCACAGATACGCAGTATTTT.

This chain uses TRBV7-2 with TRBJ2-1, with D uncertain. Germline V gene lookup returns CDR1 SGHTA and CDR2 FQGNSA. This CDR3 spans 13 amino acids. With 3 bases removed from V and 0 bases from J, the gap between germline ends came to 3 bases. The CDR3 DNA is TGTGCCAGCAGCTTCCGCTCCTACAATGAGCAGTTCTTC. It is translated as CASSFRSYNEQFF.

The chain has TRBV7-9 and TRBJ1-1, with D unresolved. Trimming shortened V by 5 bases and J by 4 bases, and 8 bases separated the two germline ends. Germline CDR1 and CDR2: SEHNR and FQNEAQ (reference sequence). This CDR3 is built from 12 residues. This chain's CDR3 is CASSPIATEAFF. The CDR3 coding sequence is TGTGCCAGCAGCCCTATTGCCACTGAAGCTTTCTTT.

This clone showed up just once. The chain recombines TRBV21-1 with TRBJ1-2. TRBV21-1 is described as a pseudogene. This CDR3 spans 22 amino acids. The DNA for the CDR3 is TGTGCCAGCAGCAAAATAGGGGGGAAACGGGGCCCAACTCAGGGTCCAAACTATGGCTACACCTTC. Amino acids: CASSKIGGKRGPTQGPNYGYTF.

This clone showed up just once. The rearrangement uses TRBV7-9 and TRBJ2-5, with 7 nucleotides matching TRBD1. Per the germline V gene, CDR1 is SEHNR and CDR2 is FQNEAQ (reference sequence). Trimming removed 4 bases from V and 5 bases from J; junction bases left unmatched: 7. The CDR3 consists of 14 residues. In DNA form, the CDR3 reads TGTGCCAGCAGCTCCAAAGGGGGCGCGGAGACCCAGTACTTC. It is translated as CASSSKGGAETQYF.

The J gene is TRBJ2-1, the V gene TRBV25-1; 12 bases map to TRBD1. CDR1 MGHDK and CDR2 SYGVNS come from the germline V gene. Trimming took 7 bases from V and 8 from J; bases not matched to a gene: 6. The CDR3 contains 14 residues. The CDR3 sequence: CASTRGTGGYEQFF. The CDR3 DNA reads TGTGCCAGCACGAGGGGGACAGGGGGCTATGAGCAGTTCTTC.

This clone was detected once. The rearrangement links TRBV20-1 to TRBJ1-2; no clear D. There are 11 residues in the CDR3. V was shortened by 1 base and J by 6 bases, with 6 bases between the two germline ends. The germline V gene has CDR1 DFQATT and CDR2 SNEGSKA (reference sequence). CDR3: CSARALDGYTF. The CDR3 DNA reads TGCAGTGCTAGAGCCCTAGATGGCTACACCTTC.

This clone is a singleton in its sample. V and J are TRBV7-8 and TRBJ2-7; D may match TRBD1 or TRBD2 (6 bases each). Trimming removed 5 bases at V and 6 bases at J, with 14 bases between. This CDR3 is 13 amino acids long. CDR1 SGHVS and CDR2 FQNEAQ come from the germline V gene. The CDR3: CASSRGDLGEQYF. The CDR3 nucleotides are TGTGCCAGCAGCAGGGGGGATTTGGGCGAGCAGTACTTC. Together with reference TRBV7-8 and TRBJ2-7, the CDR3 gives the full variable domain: GAGVSQSPRYKVAKRGQDVALRCDPISGHVSLFWYQQALGQGPEFLTYFQNEAQLDKSGLPSDRFFAERPEGSVSTLKIQRTQQEDSAVYLCASSRGDLGEQYFGPGTRLTVT.

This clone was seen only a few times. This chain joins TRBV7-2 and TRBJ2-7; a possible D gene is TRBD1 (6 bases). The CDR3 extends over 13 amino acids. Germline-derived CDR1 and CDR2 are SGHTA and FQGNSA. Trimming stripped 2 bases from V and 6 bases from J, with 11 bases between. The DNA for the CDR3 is TGTGCCAGCAGCTTACTGACAGGAGGCGAGCAGTACTTC. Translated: CASSLLTGGEQYF.

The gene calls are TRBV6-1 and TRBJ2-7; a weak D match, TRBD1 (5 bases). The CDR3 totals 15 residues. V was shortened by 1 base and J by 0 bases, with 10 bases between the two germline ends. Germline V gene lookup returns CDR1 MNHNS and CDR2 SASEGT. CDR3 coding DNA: TGTGCCAGCAGTGAAGAGCAGGACAACTCCTACGAGCAGTACTTC. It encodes CASSEEQDNSYEQYF.

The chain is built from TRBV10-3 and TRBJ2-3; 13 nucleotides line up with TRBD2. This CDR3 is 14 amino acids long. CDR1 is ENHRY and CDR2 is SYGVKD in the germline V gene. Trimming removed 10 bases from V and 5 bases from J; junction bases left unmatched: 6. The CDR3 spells CATRTSGSGDTQYF. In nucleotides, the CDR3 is TGTGCCACGCGGACTAGCGGGAGTGGAGATACGCAGTATTTT.

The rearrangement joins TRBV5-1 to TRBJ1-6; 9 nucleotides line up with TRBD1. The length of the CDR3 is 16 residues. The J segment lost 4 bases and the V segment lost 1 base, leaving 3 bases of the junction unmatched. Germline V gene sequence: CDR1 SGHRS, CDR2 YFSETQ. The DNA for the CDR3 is TGCGCCAGCAGCTTGACAGGGGGCTTTTATAATTCACCCCTCCACTTT. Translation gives CASSLTGGFYNSPLHF. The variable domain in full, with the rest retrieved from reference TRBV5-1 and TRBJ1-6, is KAGVTQTPRYLIKTRGQQVTLSCSPISGHRSVSWYQQTPGQGLQFLFEYFSETQRNKGNFPGRFSGRQFSNSRSEMNVSTLELGDSALYLCASSLTGGFYNSPLHFGNGTRLTVT.